A selection of T cell receptor beta chains follows, all from one sample in a study of T cell clones after liver transplantation. Data came from immunoSEQ multiplex PCR; TCRdb stores just in-frame clones and leaves some out. This table holds around 110,000 clones, around nine tenths found once. The sequenced sample was CD4+ T cells from blood, obtained 12 months after liver transplant. Source of these receptors: a human patient who received a liver transplant. The graft donor may account for some of the T cells. The CDR3 runs from the conserved cysteine through the conserved F or W. D genes are given only for firm matches. Part of the rows lack a size; the others show once, few, many or a class for expanded clones.

>-|TRBV2|TRBD1|TRBJ2-7
TGTGCCAGCAACCGGGACAGGGGCTACGAGCAGTACTTC
CASNRDRGYEQYF
>-|TRBV6-1|TRBD1|TRBJ2-7
TGTGCCAGCTCGGGACAGGTGACCTACGAGCAGTACTTC
CASSGQVTYEQYF
>-|TRBV5-4|TRBD2|TRBJ2-7
TGTGCCAGCAGCTCGATGATAGCGGGAGGCGAGCAGTACTTC
CASSSMIAGGEQYF
>-|TRBV2|-|TRBJ2-7
TGTGCCAGCAGTGAAGCGCTTCCTGGCTACGAGCAGTACTTC
CASSEALPGYEQYF
>-|TRBV7-2|-|TRBJ2-3
TGTGCCAGCAGCTTTACAGCGACAGATACGCAGTATTTT
CASSFTATDTQYF
>few|TRBV7-3|TRBD1|TRBJ2-3
TGTGCCAGCAGCTCCCTAGGGGGCGAGGGAGATACGCAGTATTTT
CASSSLGGEGDTQYF
>-|TRBV19|-|TRBJ2-3
TGTGCCAGTAACGAGGCTAACACAGATACGCAGTATTTT
CASNEANTDTQYF
>-|TRBV10-3|TRBD2|TRBJ2-1
TGTGCCATCAGTGAAATGGGGCGGGAGACTATAAATGAGCAGTTCTTC
CAISEMGRETINEQFF
>-|TRBV5-1|-|TRBJ2-2
TGCGCCAGCAGGGCAGCTCCCTCGAACACCGGGGAGCTGTTTTTT
CASRAAPSNTGELFF
>-|TRBV6-5|-|TRBJ2-7
TGTGCCAGCAGCCGGACCGGGCACTCCTACGAGCAGTACTTC
CASSRTGHSYEQYF
>-|TRBV7-8|TRBD2|TRBJ2-1
TGTGCCAGCGGGGCGGGAGGGCCCAATGAGCAGTTCTTC
CASGAGGPNEQFF
>few|TRBV5-4|-|TRBJ2-6
TGTGCCAGCAGCTTAGAGGGGACTGGGGCCAACGTCCTGACTTTC
CASSLEGTGANVLTF
>-|TRBV7-3|-|TRBJ2-2
TGTGCCAGCAGCTTAATAGGGGGATACGGCACCGGGGAGCTGTTTTTT
CASSLIGGYGTGELFF
>-|TRBV19|-|TRBJ1-5
TGTGCCAGTAGTACGGGGGACGGGAATAATCAGCCCCAGCATTTT
CASSTGDGNNQPQHF
>-|TRBV11-3|-|TRBJ1-1
TGTGCCAGCAGCTTAACGACATCCAGAGACACTGAAGCTTTCTTT
CASSLTTSRDTEAFF
>-|TRBV15|-|TRBJ1-1
TGTGCCACCAGCCCCCGCAAGGGGTACACTGAAGCTTTCTTT
CATSPRKGYTEAFF
>-|TRBV12-5|-|TRBJ2-5
TGTGCTAGTGCCCTGGGACATATCGCAGAGACCCAGTACTTC
CASALGHIAETQYF
>-|TRBV2|-|TRBJ2-2
TGTGCCAGCAGGGGGACTGCGAACACCGGGGAGCTGTTTTTT
CASRGTANTGELFF
>-|TRBV19|-|TRBJ2-2
TGTGCCAGTAGTTTCAAGAGAACCGGGGAGCTGTTTTTT
CASSFKRTGELFF
>-|TRBV6-6|TRBD2|TRBJ2-1
TGTGCCAGCAGAACCCCCGCCCTAGCGGGAGAATCTGAGCAGTTCTTC
CASRTPALAGESEQFF
>-|TRBV5-4|-|TRBJ1-3
TGTGCCAGCAGCGCTGGAGGGACCGCGGGAAACACCATATATTTT
CASSAGGTAGNTIYF
>once|TRBV6-5|-|TRBJ2-7
TGTGCCAGCAGTTACTCGACGGCAACCTACGAGCAGTACTTC
CASSYSTATYEQYF
>once|TRBV9|TRBD1|TRBJ1-4
TGTGCCAGCAGCGCCCTCACAGGGGCTGGGGAAAAACTGTTTTTT
CASSALTGAGEKLFF
>once|TRBV7-2|TRBD1|TRBJ1-3
TGTGCCAGCAGCTTGAGGACAGGGGCCGGAAACACCATATATTTT
CASSLRTGAGNTIYF
>-|TRBV7-3|TRBD2|TRBJ2-3
TGTGCCAGCAGCTCCCGGACTAGCGGAGATACGCAGTATTTT
CASSSRTSGDTQYF
>once|TRBV6-5|-|TRBJ1-3
TGTGCCAGCAGTTACTCGAGTGGGGACGGTGGAAACACCATATATTTT
CASSYSSGDGGNTIYF
>-|TRBV4-3|TRBD2|TRBJ2-1
TGCGCCAGCAGCCAAGAAGGACTAGCCAATGAGCAGTTCTTC
CASSQEGLANEQFF
>-|TRBV27|-|TRBJ2-3
TGTGCCAGCAGTCCCCCCGGTGTAGGGGTGACTAGCACAGATACGCAGTATTTT
CASSPPGVGVTSTDTQYF
>-|TRBV7-3|TRBD1|TRBJ2-5
TGTGCCAGCAGCCGTCGACAGGGGGCCGGAGAGACCCAGTACTTC
CASSRRQGAGETQYF
>-|TRBV5-6|-|TRBJ2-3
TGTGCCAGCAGCTCCAACTCAAACACAGATACGCAGTATTTT
CASSSNSNTDTQYF
>-|TRBV27|TRBD2|TRBJ2-2
TGTGCCAGCAGTTTTTTTAGCGGGAGGGACACCGGGGAGCTGTTTTTT
CASSFFSGRDTGELFF
>-|TRBV7-2|-|TRBJ2-3
TGTGCCAGCAGCTTAAGAGACGATACGCAGTATTTT
CASSLRDDTQYF
>-|TRBV2|TRBD1|TRBJ2-7
TGTGCCAGCAGGGCCGACAGGGGTGCCTCCTACGAGCAGTACTTC
CASRADRGASYEQYF
>-|TRBV18|-|TRBJ2-3
TGTGCCAGCTCACCAATTAGCGGCGTAGCGCTAGGAGAGACGCAGTATTTT
CASSPISGVALGETQYF
>-|TRBV29-1|TRBD1|TRBJ2-7
TGCAGCGTTGGGAGGACAGGAGCAGCCTACGAGCAGTACTTC
CSVGRTGAAYEQYF
>-|TRBV7-2|-|TRBJ2-7
TGTGCCAGCAGCTCTCCATCAGGGGGAGGATCCTACGAGCAGTACTTC
CASSSPSGGGSYEQYF
>-|TRBV14|-|TRBJ2-2
TGTGCCAGCAGCCAAGTACGGGAGAACACCGGGGAGCTGTTTTTT
CASSQVRENTGELFF
>-|TRBV28|-|TRBJ1-2
TGTGCCAGCAGTTTAAGCTGGGGTGGATATGGCTACACCTTC
CASSLSWGGYGYTF
>-|TRBV4-1|-|TRBJ1-5
TGCGCCAGCAGTAAAGGAGGGGTTGATAGCAATCAGCCCCAGCATTTT
CASSKGGVDSNQPQHF
>few|TRBV9|-|TRBJ2-3
TGTGCCAGCAGCGCCGGGACTGCCGCGGGAGATACGCAGTATTTT
CASSAGTAAGDTQYF
>-|TRBV29-1|-|TRBJ1-5
TGCAGCGTTGATTCTAGAGGGGTAAGCAATCAGCCCCAGCATTTT
CSVDSRGVSNQPQHF
>-|TRBV5-1|TRBD1|TRBJ1-1
TGCGCCAGCAGCTTGGTAGGGGGCTTTTCTACTGAAGCTTTCTTT
CASSLVGGFSTEAFF
>-|TRBV9|-|TRBJ1-1
TGTGCCAGCAGCGTAGGACCTAAGAACACTGAAGCTTTCTTT
CASSVGPKNTEAFF
>once|TRBV4-3|TRBD2|TRBJ2-2
TGCGCCAGCAGCCACAGGGGACTAGCGGGAGCTGAGTCCGGGGAGCTGTTTTTT
CASSHRGLAGAESGELFF
>once|TRBV28|-|TRBJ2-7
TGTGCCAGCACAGGGGAACAGCTTCGCGAGCAGTACTTC
CASTGEQLREQYF
>-|TRBV5-5|TRBD1|TRBJ2-7
TGTGCCAGCAGCGGAACAGGGGCAGGATTCTACGAGCAGTACTTC
CASSGTGAGFYEQYF
>-|TRBV7-3|TRBD2|TRBJ2-2
TGTGCCAGCAGCTTACGGACTAGCGGGAGTTCCACCGGGGAGCTGTTTTTT
CASSLRTSGSSTGELFF
>-|TRBV4-1|-|TRBJ1-2
TGCGCCAGCAGCCAAGACCAAGCCCCTCCGGTCGCTTTTGGCTACACCTTC
CASSQDQAPPVAFGYTF
>once|TRBV12-5|-|TRBJ2-1
TGTGCTAGTGGTTTGGGCCCGGGGGAGCAGTTCTTC
CASGLGPGEQFF
>-|TRBV5-4|TRBD1|TRBJ2-1
TGTGCCAGCAGCTTAGATGGGACAGGGGTTTACAATGAGCAGTTCTTC
CASSLDGTGVYNEQFF
>-|TRBV27|TRBD2|TRBJ2-7
TGTGCCAGCAGTCCAAGCGGGAGTGAGTACGAGCAGTACTTC
CASSPSGSEYEQYF
>-|TRBV9|-|TRBJ2-7
TGTGCCAGCAGCACGGTTGGCTCCTACGAGCAGTACTTC
CASSTVGSYEQYF
>-|TRBV6-5|TRBD1|TRBJ2-3
TGTGCCTTCCCTCTCCCCGGGACAGCGCCACCAGTTCAGTATTTT
CAFPLPGTAPPVQYF